This T cell receptor beta chain was documented in a study of T cells in Graves' hyperthyroidism and ophthalmopathy. There were TCR beta CDR3 regions amplified from RNA transcripts. The study used the HTBI primer set for a first-round RT-PCR of the TCR CDR3. TCRdb reprocessed the multiplex PCR reads with MiXCR, giving one entry per CDR3 protein. The data show around 690,000 distinct CDR3 sequences, with under 25% seen just once and 34% held by the top ten. This CDR3 is built from 16 residues. Germline V gene data show CDR1 as SGHTA and CDR2 as FQGNSA. The V end lost 5 bases, the J end lost 6 bases, and 20 bases lay between the germline ends. This clonotype was seen at least ten times.

V and J are TRBV7-2 and TRBJ2-1; possibly TRBD2 for D (5 bases). The specimen was blood. This clonotype was obtained from a man aged 25-40 years with Graves' ophthalmopathy. The CDR3 sequence is CASSPSRTAGRNEQFF. CDR3 sequence (DNA): TGTGCCAGCAGCCCTTCAAGAACGGCGGGCCGCAATGAGCAGTTCTTC.